This is a list of T cell receptor beta chains from one sample in a study of CD8+ T cells in alopecia areata. The method was immunoSEQ multiplex PCR; TCRdb's version includes in-frame clones alone and lacks a portion of them. Among more than 95,000 clones listed, 41% were seen once. Sequencing used CD4+ T cells sorted from blood. All receptors come from a human donor with alopecia areata. Each CDR3 is given with its conserved first and last residue. Only some rows state a clone size, as once, few, many or a class for expanded clones.

V gene	J gene	clone size	CDR3 protein
TRBV30	TRBJ2-7	.	CAWSGSGGAYEQYF
TRBV7-2	TRBJ2-2	few	CASSRNINTGELFF
TRBV30	TRBJ2-7	.	CAWSTTQLAGGPRYEQYF
TRBV2	TRBJ1-5	.	CASSEFQGVNQPQHF
TRBV28	TRBJ2-2	few	CASSESGFRLTGELFF
TRBV29-1	TRBJ2-5	few	CSVARGADQETQYF
TRBV2	TRBJ2-3	.	CASRSGIADTQYF
TRBV29-1	TRBJ2-5	.	CSVMDTRQETQYF
TRBV6-5	TRBJ1-5	.	CASSRNGQGETQHF
TRBV7-2	TRBJ1-1	few	CAVRQGWNTEAFF
TRBV10-3	TRBJ2-7	.	CATGGTDYEQYF
TRBV28	TRBJ1-1	few	CASRRNTEAFF
TRBV5-1	TRBJ2-1	once	CASSPEFPLAGGPDEQFF
TRBV6-6	TRBJ2-7	few	CASSYPSGAGEQYF
TRBV18	TRBJ2-5	.	CASSPPGHMRETQYF
TRBV6-5	TRBJ1-4	few	CASRRQFNEKLFF
TRBV5-1	TRBJ1-1	.	CASSLSGSGGATEAFF
TRBV7-2	TRBJ2-7	.	CASSLSARGYEQYF
TRBV18	TRBJ2-2	few	CASSPPLAGNTGELFF
TRBV6-5	TRBJ1-2	.	CASSGRYYGYTF
TRBV2	TRBJ2-7	.	CASRGLGSYEQYF
TRBV5-1	TRBJ1-1	.	CASSFGGSEAFF
TRBV5-1	TRBJ1-1	once	CASSLHRGNTEAFF
TRBV5-1	TRBJ2-1	few	CASSLSGVNEQFF